A selection of T cell receptor beta chains follows, all from one sample in a study of blood T cell repertoires in COVID-19. Assay: immunoSEQ multiplex PCR; the TCRdb copy retains only in-frame clones and omits some. The top ten hold over 1.5% of the sample, which has fewer than 500,000 clones, 70% to 90% seen once. Sequences were obtained from PBMCs or T cells enriched from blood (not recorded which). These receptors were obtained from a young woman with acute COVID-19. Both conserved end residues are part of each CDR3. The D gene is left open where the match is weak. Expanded clones are given a class, and other clones once, few, many or no size at all.

>TRBV3-1/TRBV3-2|TRBD2|TRBJ2-5|-
CASSQVSGGMGETQYF
TGTGCCAGCAGCCAAGTTAGCGGGGGGATGGGGGAGACCCAGTACTTC
>TRBV7-2|TRBD1|TRBJ1-2|-
CASSLEAGTGGYGYTF
TGTGCCAGCAGCTTAGAAGCCGGGACAGGGGGCTATGGCTACACCTTC
>TRBV10-1|TRBD1|TRBJ2-3|-
CASSERQGSDTQYF
TGCGCCAGCAGTGAGAGACAGGGGAGCGATACGCAGTATTTT
>TRBV4-1|TRBD1|TRBJ1-4|-
CASSQGGTEAEKLFF
TGCGCCAGCAGCCAAGGCGGGACAGAGGCTGAAAAACTGTTTTTT
>TRBV7-3|-|TRBJ1-1|-
CASSQTGYTEAFF
TGTGCCAGCAGCCAAACAGGATACACTGAAGCTTTCTTT
>TRBV7-2|TRBD1|TRBJ2-3|-
CASSPPNRGFTDTQYF
TGTGCCAGCAGCCCGCCGAACAGGGGATTCACAGATACGCAGTATTTT
>TRBV10-3|TRBD1|TRBJ1-6|-
CAISQQGAHNSPLHF
TGTGCCATCAGTCAACAGGGGGCGCATAATTCACCCCTCCACTTT
>TRBV10-2|-|TRBJ2-7|-
CASSAGEQYF
TGCGCCAGCAGTGCGGGCGAGCAGTACTTC
>TRBV10-3|-|TRBJ1-5|once
CAINKGGNQPQHF
TGTGCCATCAACAAGGGAGGAAATCAGCCCCAGCATTTT
>TRBV7-2|-|TRBJ2-7|few
CASSQIRGTTYEQYF
TGTGCCAGCAGTCAGATCCGGGGAACCACCTACGAGCAGTACTTC
>TRBV2|TRBD2|TRBJ2-1|-
CASSIAGGRGNEQFF
TGTGCCAGCAGTATAGCGGGAGGGCGGGGTAATGAGCAGTTCTTC
>TRBV2|-|TRBJ1-2|-
CASTKGGEGYTF
TGTGCCAGCACAAAGGGGGGGGAAGGCTACACCTTC
>TRBV5-1|TRBD2|TRBJ2-1|-
CASSRGGSSYNEQFF
TGCGCCAGCAGCCGCGGGGGAAGCTCCTACAATGAGCAGTTCTTC
>TRBV4-3|TRBD1|TRBJ1-4|-
CASSQVVGQGGEKLFF
TGCGCCAGCAGCCAAGTCGTCGGGCAGGGGGGTGAAAAACTGTTTTTT
>TRBV18|-|TRBJ1-2|-
CASSSEGAYGYTF
TGTGCCAGCTCATCTGAAGGGGCCTATGGCTACACCTTC
>TRBV9|TRBD1|TRBJ2-6|-
CASSGTGGDYGANVLTF
TGTGCCAGCAGCGGGACAGGGGGCGATTATGGGGCCAACGTCCTGACTTTC
>TRBV10-3|-|TRBJ1-3|-
CAISESTGISGNTIYF
TGTGCCATCAGTGAGTCGACAGGCATCTCTGGAAACACCATATATTTT
>TRBV7-9|TRBD1|TRBJ2-7|-
CASSLIWTGQNEQYF
TGTGCCAGCAGCTTAATCTGGACAGGGCAGAACGAGCAGTACTTC
>TRBV19|TRBD1|TRBJ1-6|-
CASSPRQGMNSPLHF
TGTGCCAGTAGTCCCCGACAGGGCATGAATTCACCCCTCCACTTT
>TRBV2|TRBD1|TRBJ2-5|-
CASKRGGWETQYF
TGTGCCAGCAAGAGAGGGGGCTGGGAGACCCAGTACTTC
>TRBV24-1|-|TRBJ1-2|once
CATSAGGGGYTF
TGTGCCACCAGTGCGGGGGGAGGTGGCTACACCTTC
>TRBV6-2/TRBV6-3|-|TRBJ1-2|-
CASSPLRGQQNYGYTF
TGTGCCAGCAGCCCTTTAAGGGGTCAGCAGAACTATGGCTACACCTTC
>TRBV30|-|TRBJ1-2|-
CAFPKRGEDGYTF
TGTGCCTTTCCGAAGCGGGGTGAAGATGGCTACACCTTC
>TRBV6-1|-|TRBJ1-1|-
CASSEQGMNTEAFF
TGTGCCAGCAGTGAGCAGGGGATGAACACTGAAGCTTTCTTT
>TRBV5-4|TRBD2|TRBJ2-3|-
CASSPGGAGTQYF
TGTGCCAGCAGCCCGGGAGGGGCAGGTACGCAGTATTTT
>TRBV4-2|TRBD2|TRBJ2-7|-
CASSQVGWSGGSSYEQYF
TGTGCCAGCAGCCAAGTCGGATGGAGCGGGGGAAGCTCCTACGAGCAGTACTTC
>TRBV5-6|-|TRBJ2-1|-
CASSGGSYNEQFF
TGTGCCAGCAGCGGAGGATCCTACAATGAGCAGTTCTTC
>TRBV5-4|TRBD1|TRBJ2-7|-
CASSLGRGLYEQYF
TGTGCCAGCAGCTTGGGCAGGGGGCTCTACGAGCAGTACTTC
>TRBV23-1|-|TRBJ1-2|-
CASRIIPANYGYTF
TGCGCCAGCAGGATAATTCCGGCTAACTATGGCTACACCTTC
>TRBV6-5|-|TRBJ1-5|-
CASNLGGNQPQHF
TGTGCCAGCAATCTGGGCGGCAATCAGCCCCAGCATTTT
>TRBV7-9|TRBD1|TRBJ2-2|once
CASSQGASNTGELFF
TGTGCCAGCAGCCAGGGGGCGTCGAACACCGGGGAGCTGTTTTTT
>TRBV6-6|TRBD1|TRBJ1-5|-
CASETGGNQPQHF
TGTGCCAGCGAGACAGGGGGGAATCAGCCCCAGCATTTT
>TRBV7-9|-|TRBJ2-1|few
CASSLAAGANNEQFF
TGTGCCAGCAGCTTAGCGGCAGGGGCTAACAATGAGCAGTTCTTC
>TRBV21-1|-|TRBJ1-1|-
CASSKPHKVLTRDTEAFF
TGTGCCAGCAGCAAACCCCACAAGGTCCTCACCCGGGACACTGAAGCTTTCTTT
>TRBV7-8|-|TRBJ2-7|-
CASSLDRAYEQYF
TGTGCCAGCAGCTTAGACAGGGCCTACGAGCAGTACTTC